The entry that follows covers one T cell receptor (beta chain) sequence. Trimming stripped 1 base from V and 6 bases from J, with 14 bases between. Germline V gives CDR1 MGHRA, CDR2 YSYEKL. The CDR3 is made up of 15 amino acids. Using immunoSEQ multiplex PCR, the repertoire was profiled, and TCRdb retains in-frame clones only, with some absent. The sample comprises under 150,000 clones, about four fifths of which are singletons, and 3.5% to 4.5% rests with the top ten. This sample is part of a study of blood T cell repertoires in COVID-19. This receptor was obtained from a woman aged 55-69 years with acute or convalescent COVID-19. The chain uses TRBV4-1 and TRBJ2-3, with D unclear. Sequencing was carried out using peripheral blood. The CDR3 DNA follows: TGCGCCAGCAGCCAAGGCAGTCTCTCCGTGGATACGCAGTATTTT. It translates to CASSQGSLSVDTQYF.